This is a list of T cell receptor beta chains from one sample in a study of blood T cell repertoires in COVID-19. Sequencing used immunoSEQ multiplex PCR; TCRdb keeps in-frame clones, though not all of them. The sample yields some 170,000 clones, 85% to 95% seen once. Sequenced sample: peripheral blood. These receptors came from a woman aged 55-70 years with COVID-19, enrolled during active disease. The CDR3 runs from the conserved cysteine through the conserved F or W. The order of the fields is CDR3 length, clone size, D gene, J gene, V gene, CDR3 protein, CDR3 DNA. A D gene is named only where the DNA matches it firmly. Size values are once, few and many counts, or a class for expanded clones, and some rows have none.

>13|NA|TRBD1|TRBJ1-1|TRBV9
CASSVQGDTEAFF
TGTGCCAGCAGCGTACAGGGGGACACTGAAGCTTTCTTT
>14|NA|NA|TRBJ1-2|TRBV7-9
CASSVQARGNGYTF
TGTGCCAGCAGCGTCCAAGCAAGGGGTAATGGCTACACCTTC
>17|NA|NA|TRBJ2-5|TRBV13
CASSLEPPWGDKETQYF
TGTGCCAGCAGCTTAGAACCGCCGTGGGGCGACAAAGAGACCCAGTACTTC
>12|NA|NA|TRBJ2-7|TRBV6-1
CASSEGRYEQYF
TGTGCCAGCAGTGAAGGCAGGTACGAGCAGTACTTC
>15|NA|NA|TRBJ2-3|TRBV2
CASSDLGGWTDTQYF
TGTGCCAGCAGTGATCTAGGAGGGTGGACAGATACGCAGTATTTT
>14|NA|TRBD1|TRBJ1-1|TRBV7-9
CASSLRTGAGEAFF
TGTGCCAGCAGCTTACGGACAGGGGCAGGAGAAGCTTTCTTT
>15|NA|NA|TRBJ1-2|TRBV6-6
CASSYSDGTSLGYTF
TGTGCCAGCAGTTACTCGGACGGGACAAGTTTAGGCTACACCTTC
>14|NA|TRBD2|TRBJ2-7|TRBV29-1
CSVDGGGVGDEQYF
TGCAGCGTTGACGGCGGGGGGGTCGGGGACGAGCAGTACTTC
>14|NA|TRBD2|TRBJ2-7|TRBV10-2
CASNLAGATYEQYF
TGCGCCAGCAATCTAGCGGGGGCAACCTACGAGCAGTACTTC
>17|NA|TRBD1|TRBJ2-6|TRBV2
CASTLTGGVPGANVLTF
TGTGCCAGCACCCTGACAGGGGGAGTCCCTGGGGCCAACGTCCTGACTTTC
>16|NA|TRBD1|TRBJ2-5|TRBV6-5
CASSYGPGQGKETQYF
TGTGCCAGCAGTTACGGTCCGGGACAGGGAAAAGAGACCCAGTACTTC
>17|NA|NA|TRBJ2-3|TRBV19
CASSTPGAGLLTDTQYF
TGTGCCAGTAGTACCCCTGGGGCGGGACTTCTCACAGATACGCAGTATTTT
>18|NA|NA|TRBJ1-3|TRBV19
CASSISIIAGTRGNTIYF
TGTGCCAGTAGTATATCCATTATCGCGGGGACCCGCGGAAACACCATATATTTT
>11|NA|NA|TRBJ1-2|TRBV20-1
CSANRNYGYTF
TGCAGTGCTAACAGAAACTATGGCTACACCTTC
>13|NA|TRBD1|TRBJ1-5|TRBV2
CASSDRGLQPQHF
TGTGCCAGCAGCGACAGGGGGCTTCAGCCCCAGCATTTT
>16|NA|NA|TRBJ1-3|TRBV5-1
CASSLAAGVSGNTIYF
TGCGCCAGCAGCTTGGCCGCAGGGGTTTCTGGAAACACCATATATTTT
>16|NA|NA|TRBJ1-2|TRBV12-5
CASGLGGRAANYGYTF
TGTGCTAGTGGTTTGGGGGGGCGGGCGGCTAACTATGGCTACACCTTC
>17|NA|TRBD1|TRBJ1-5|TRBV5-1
CASSVGTGDFSNQPQHF
TGCGCCAGCAGCGTCGGGACAGGAGATTTTAGCAATCAGCCCCAGCATTTT
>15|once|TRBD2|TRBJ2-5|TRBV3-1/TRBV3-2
CASSPLLAGAETQYF
TGTGCCAGCAGCCCTCTACTAGCGGGGGCTGAGACCCAGTACTTC
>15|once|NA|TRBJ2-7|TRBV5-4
CASSLGGPTGYEQYF
TGTGCCAGCAGCTTGGGTGGTCCTACCGGCTACGAGCAGTACTTC
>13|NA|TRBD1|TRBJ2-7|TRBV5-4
CASSFDRDYEQYF
TGTGCCAGCAGCTTCGACAGGGACTACGAGCAGTACTTC
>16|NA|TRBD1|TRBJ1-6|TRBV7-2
CASSLATGRWYSPLHF
TGTGCCAGCAGCTTAGCGACAGGGCGGTGGTATTCACCCCTCCACTTT
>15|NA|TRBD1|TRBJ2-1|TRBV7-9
CASTQEGQGVGEQFF
TGTGCCAGCACCCAGGAAGGACAGGGGGTTGGTGAGCAGTTCTTC
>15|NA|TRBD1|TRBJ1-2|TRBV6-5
CASSYGGQTNYGYTF
TGTGCCAGCAGTTACGGGGGACAGACTAACTATGGCTACACCTTC
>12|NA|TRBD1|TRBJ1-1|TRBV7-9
CASSYNDRGAFF
TGTGCCAGCAGCTACAATGACAGGGGCGCTTTCTTT
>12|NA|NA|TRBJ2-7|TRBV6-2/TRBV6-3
CASSSDYYEQYF
TGTGCCAGCAGCTCAGATTACTACGAGCAGTACTTC
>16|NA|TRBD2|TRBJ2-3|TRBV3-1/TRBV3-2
CASSRTSVIGTGTQYF
TGTGCCAGCAGCCGAACTAGCGTAATCGGCACTGGTACGCAGTATTTT
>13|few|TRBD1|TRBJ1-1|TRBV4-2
CASSRPLTGEAFF
TGTGCCAGCAGCCGTCCGTTGACAGGGGAAGCTTTCTTT
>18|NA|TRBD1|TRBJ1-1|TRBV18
CASSPLLSRDSVNTEAFF
TGTGCCAGCTCACCCCTCCTATCCCGGGACAGCGTGAACACTGAAGCTTTCTTT
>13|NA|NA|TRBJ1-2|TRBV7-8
CASSLDARGGYTF
TGTGCCAGCAGCTTAGATGCGCGAGGGGGCTACACCTTC
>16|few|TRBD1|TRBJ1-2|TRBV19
CASSKGAGITNYGYTF
TGTGCCAGTAGTAAGGGGGCCGGAATAACGAACTATGGCTACACCTTC
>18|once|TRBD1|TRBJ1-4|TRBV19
CASSTDRGRVVRNEKLFF
TGTGCCAGTAGTACCGACAGGGGGCGAGTTGTTCGTAATGAAAAACTGTTTTTT
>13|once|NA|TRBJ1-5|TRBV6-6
CASSAGLYQPQHF
TGTGCCAGCAGTGCCGGACTGTATCAGCCCCAGCATTTT
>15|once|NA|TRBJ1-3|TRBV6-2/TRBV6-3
CASSRGQFSGNTIYF
TGTGCCAGCAGCCGCGGGCAGTTCTCTGGAAACACCATATATTTT
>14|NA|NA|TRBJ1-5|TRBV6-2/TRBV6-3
CASSYSQGYQPQHF
TGTGCCAGCAGTTACTCACAGGGTTATCAGCCCCAGCATTTT
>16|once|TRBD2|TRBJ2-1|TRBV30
CAWSVLSGGTYNEQFF
TGTGCCTGGAGTGTACTAAGCGGGGGCACCTACAATGAGCAGTTCTTC
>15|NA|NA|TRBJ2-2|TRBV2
CASSAQGPNTGELFF
TGTGCCAGCAGTGCCCAGGGGCCTAACACCGGGGAGCTGTTTTTT
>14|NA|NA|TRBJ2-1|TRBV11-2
CASSLETSDYEQFF
TGTGCCAGCAGCTTAGAGACTAGTGACTATGAGCAGTTCTTC
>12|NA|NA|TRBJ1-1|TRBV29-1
CSVDTMNTEAFF
TGCAGCGTCGACACGATGAACACTGAAGCTTTCTTT
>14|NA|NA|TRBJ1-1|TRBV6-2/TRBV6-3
CASSRTAMNTEAFF
TGTGCCAGCAGTCGGACAGCCATGAACACTGAAGCTTTCTTT
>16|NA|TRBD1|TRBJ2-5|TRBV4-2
CASSQAAGQGAETQYF
TGTGCCAGCAGCCAAGCGGCAGGACAGGGGGCAGAGACCCAGTACTTC
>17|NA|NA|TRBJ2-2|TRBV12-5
CASGLGSGTPNTGELFF
TGTGCTAGTGGTTTGGGAAGTGGGACACCGAACACCGGGGAGCTGTTTTTT
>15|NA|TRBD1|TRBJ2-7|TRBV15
CATSRDRGQDYEQYF
TGTGCCACCAGCAGAGATAGGGGACAGGACTACGAGCAGTACTTC
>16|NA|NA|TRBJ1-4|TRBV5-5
CASSLPPASDGEKLFF
TGTGCCAGCAGCCTTCCCCCGGCCAGCGACGGGGAAAAACTGTTTTTT
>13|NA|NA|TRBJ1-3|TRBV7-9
CASSLNRVDTIYF
TGTGCCAGCAGCTTAAACAGGGTAGACACCATATATTTT
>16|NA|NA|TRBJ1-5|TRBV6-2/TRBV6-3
CASSTRRGAPNQPQHF
TGTGCCAGCAGTACACGACGGGGGGCGCCCAATCAGCCCCAGCATTTT
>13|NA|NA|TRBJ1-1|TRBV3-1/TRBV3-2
CASSRSAGTEAFF
TGTGCCAGCAGCCGTTCGGCGGGCACTGAAGCTTTCTTT
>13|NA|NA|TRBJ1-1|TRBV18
CASSPGVNTEAFF
TGTGCCAGCTCACCCGGGGTGAACACTGAAGCTTTCTTT
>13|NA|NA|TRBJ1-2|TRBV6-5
CASSPRQVHGYTF
TGTGCCAGCAGTCCAAGACAGGTCCATGGCTACACCTTC
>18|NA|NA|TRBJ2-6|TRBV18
CASSPPGEGQGSLSVLTF
TGTGCCAGCTCACCACCAGGGGAAGGTCAGGGGAGTCTTAGCGTCCTGACTTTC
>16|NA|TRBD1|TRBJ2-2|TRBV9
CASSVGDRAHTGELFF
TGTGCCAGCAGCGTAGGGGACAGGGCTCACACCGGGGAGCTGTTTTTT
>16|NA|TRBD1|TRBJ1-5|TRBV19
CASAIQGPSFIQPQHF
TGTGCCAGCGCTATACAGGGGCCAAGCTTCATTCAGCCCCAGCATTTT
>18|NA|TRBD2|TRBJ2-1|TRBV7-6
CASSLDWASGGAYNEQFF
TGTGCCAGCAGCTTAGATTGGGCTAGCGGGGGGGCCTATAATGAGCAGTTCTTC
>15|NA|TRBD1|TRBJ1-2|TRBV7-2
CASSDRVMGFYGYTF
TGTGCCAGCAGCGACAGGGTCATGGGGTTCTATGGCTACACCTTC
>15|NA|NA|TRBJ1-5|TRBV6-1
CASSDRGYRNQPQHF
TGTGCCAGCAGTGACAGGGGATATCGCAATCAGCCCCAGCATTTT